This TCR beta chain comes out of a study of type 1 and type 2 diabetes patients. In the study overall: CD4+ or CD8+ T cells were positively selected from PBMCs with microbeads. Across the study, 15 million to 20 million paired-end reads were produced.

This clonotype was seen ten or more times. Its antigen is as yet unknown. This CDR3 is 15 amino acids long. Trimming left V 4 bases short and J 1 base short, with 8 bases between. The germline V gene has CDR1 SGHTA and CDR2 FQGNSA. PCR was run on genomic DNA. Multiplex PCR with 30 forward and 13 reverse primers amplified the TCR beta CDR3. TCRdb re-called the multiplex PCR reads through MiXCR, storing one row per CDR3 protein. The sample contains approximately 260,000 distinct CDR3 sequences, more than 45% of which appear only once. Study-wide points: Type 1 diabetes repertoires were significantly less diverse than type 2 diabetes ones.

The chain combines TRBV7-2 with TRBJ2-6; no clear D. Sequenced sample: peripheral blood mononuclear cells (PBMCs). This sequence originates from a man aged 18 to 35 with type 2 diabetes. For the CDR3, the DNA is TGTGCCAGCAGCTCCCGAGGATCTGGGGCCAACGTCCTGACTTTC. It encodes CASSSRGSGANVLTF.